One and the same sample provided the 23 T cell receptor beta chains below, sequenced in a study of blood T cells in healthy people across ages. Combining a sample-barcoded 5' primer with a J-beta primer mix, a second PCR ran for about 6 to 11 cycles. TCRdb recomputed calls from the 5' RACE reads with MiXCR, one row per CDR3 protein. The top ten clones hold about a fifth of a sample with 650,000 to 800,000 distinct CDR3 sequences, roughly 44% of them seen once. The sample was blood. The receptors shown here come from a man aged 55 to 70 in good health.

This clonotype came up a few times. The chain couples TRBV7-2 to TRBJ2-4, with D perhaps matching TRBD1 (6 bases). Trimming cost V 2 bases and J 4 bases, with 6 bases left between them. Germline loops: CDR1 SGHTA, CDR2 FQGNSA. The CDR3 spans 13 residues. CDR3 nucleotide sequence: TGTGCCAGCAGCTTAACAGGGAAAAACATTCAGTACTTC. Its translation is CASSLTGKNIQYF.

The V gene is TRBV9, the J gene TRBJ2-7; D unresolved. V dropped 0 bases and J dropped 2 bases, with 9 bases sitting between them. This CDR3 is 14 amino acids long. Per the germline V gene, CDR1 is SGDLS and CDR2 is YYNGEE. CDR3 DNA: TGTGCCAGCAGCGTAGGGGCAGCCCCCTACGAGCAGTACTTC. Translated, it gives CASSVGAAPYEQYF.

This clonotype was found a few times. V and J are TRBV7-9 and TRBJ2-5; D is undetermined. The assigned J gene may be wrong: the sequence end matches TRBJ2-7 better. The CDR3 runs 12 residues. From germline, CDR1 is SEHNR and CDR2 FQNEAQ (reference sequence). DNA for the CDR3: TGTGCCAGCAGCTTAGCCACCGCCGAGCAGTACTTC. Translation gives CASSLATAEQYF.

The gene calls are TRBV7-6 and TRBJ2-1; TRBD1 matches at 7 bases. J was trimmed by 0 bases and V by 1 base; bases with no gene match: 9. The germline V gene encodes CDR1 SGHVS and CDR2 FNYEAQ. The CDR3 length is 18 residues. Here the CDR3 DNA reads TGTGCCAGCAGCTTAGGGGGGACAGCCTTGAGCTCCTACAATGAGCAGTTCTTC. It specifies CASSLGGTALSSYNEQFF.

The chain recombines TRBV6-2 or TRBV6-3 with TRBJ2-5; D uncertain. In germline, CDR1 is MNHEY, CDR2 SVGEGT. Deletions cut 7 bases from V and 4 bases from J, with 7 bases between. The CDR3 has 11 residues. The CDR3 DNA sequence: TGTGCCAGCAAGGGCGGAGAGACCCAGTACTTC. Its protein is CASKGGETQYF.

The table lists this clonotype with a few counts. This chain uses TRBV5-8 with TRBJ1-2; D unresolved. The V gene lost 1 base and the J gene lost 5 bases, with 9 bases spanning the gap. There are 13 residues in the CDR3. Germline lookup yields CDR1 SGHTS and CDR2 YDEGEE. CDR3 loop: CASSLQNPYGYTF. The CDR3 DNA follows: TGTGCCAGCAGCTTGCAGAATCCTTATGGCTACACCTTC.

This clonotype was counted only a few times. The chain recombines TRBV12-3 or TRBV12-4 with TRBJ2-6; D gene uncertain. The CDR3 length is 15 residues. Between the trimmed V and J ends, which lost 6 bases and 0 bases, there was a span of 9 bases. CDR3 region: CASSHDTSGANVLTF. The CDR3 coding sequence is TGTGCCAGCAGCCATGACACCTCTGGGGCCAACGTCCTGACTTTC.

V gene TRBV12-3 or TRBV12-4 combines with J gene TRBJ2-7, with D possibly called TRBD1 or TRBD2 (6 bases each). The germline V and J ends were trimmed by 7 bases and 6 bases, with 13 bases remaining between them. There are 12 residues in the CDR3. The CDR3 coding sequence is TGTGCCAGCATCTCAGGAGGGGGCGAGCAGTACTTC. Its protein is CASISGGGEQYF.

Many counts were recorded for this clonotype. This chain links TRBV12-3 or TRBV12-4 with TRBJ2-7, with D possibly being TRBD1 (6 bases). Deletions cut 7 bases from V and 1 base from J, with 14 bases between. This CDR3 is built from 14 residues. The CDR3 sequence: CASKETGTSYEQYF. CDR3 coding DNA: TGTGCCAGCAAAGAGACAGGTACTTCCTACGAGCAGTACTTC.

This clonotype was detected only a few times. CDR3 bases: TGCAGTGCTAGAGTGGCAGGGAGCTCCTACGAGCAGTACTTC. Translation gives CSARVAGSSYEQYF. The rearrangement joins TRBV20-1 to TRBJ2-7; D may match TRBD1 or TRBD2 (5 bases each). Trimming stripped 1 base from V and 0 bases from J, with 10 bases between. The CDR3 runs to 14 residues. Germline CDR1 DFQATT, CDR2 SNEGSKA (reference sequence).

The rearrangement links TRBV6-2 or TRBV6-3 to TRBJ2-2, with TRBD1 identical over 9 bases. CDR1 MNHEY and CDR2 SVGEGT come from the germline V gene. V shed 6 bases, J shed 2 bases, and the junction held 7 bases outside the gene matches. The length of the CDR3 is 16 residues. As DNA, the CDR3 is TGTGCCAGCAGATTTGGGACAGGGCGCAACACCGGGGAGCTGTTTTTT. It yields the protein CASRFGTGRNTGELFF.

Concerning this clonotype itself: One end of the junction is discordant with germline, which a read error may explain. The chain employs TRBV28 and TRBJ2-4; TRBD1 agrees at 9 bases. The CDR3 runs to 14 residues. Germline CDR1 MDHEN, CDR2 SYDVKM. CDR3 sequence: CATSPGTGFGIQYF. CDR3 bases: TGTGCCACCAGTCCCGGGACAGGGTTTGGCATTCAGTACTTC.

This chain uses TRBV6-2 or TRBV6-3 with TRBJ2-7; D not certain. V lost 0 bases to trimming and J lost 1 base, with 7 bases between them. The CDR3 has 14 residues. Germline CDR1 MNHEY, CDR2 SVGEGT. The CDR3 region has the DNA TGTGCCAGCAGTTACTCCATTCCTTCCTACGAGCAGTACTTC. Translation gives CASSYSIPSYEQYF.

J is TRBJ2-7 and V is TRBV7-2; D call uncertain. CDR1 SGHTA and CDR2 FQGNSA come from the germline V gene. The CDR3 runs 13 residues. Trimming shortened V by 6 bases and J by 7 bases, and 16 bases separated the two germline ends. The CDR3: CASSHRLKQEQYF. Written as DNA, the CDR3 is TGTGCCAGCAGTCACCGGCTAAAGCAGGAGCAGTACTTC.

This clonotype showed up just a few times. The chain uses TRBV3-1 and TRBJ2-7; 10 nucleotides agree with TRBD1. Germline V lookup: CDR1 LGHDT, CDR2 YNNKEL (reference sequence). The CDR3 has 15 residues. The V segment lost 4 bases and the J segment 7 bases; nucleotides outside the gene matches: 10. The CDR3: CASSPRDRGYNEQYF. The CDR3 DNA is TGTGCCAGCAGCCCGCGGGACAGGGGTTACAATGAGCAGTACTTC.

The genes are TRBV7-2 and TRBJ2-5, with TRBD1 as a possible D gene (5 bases). The CDR3 totals 14 residues. In germline, CDR1 is SGHTA, CDR2 FQGNSA. Trimming left V 4 bases short and J 5 bases short, with 14 bases between. The CDR3 nucleotides read TGTGCCAGCAGCTCGGACGGACAACGGGAGACCCAGTACTTC. It encodes CASSSDGQRETQYF.

This clonotype was seen a few times. Mismatch with germline at one junction end may stem from a read error. CDR3 nucleotide sequence: TGTGCCGCCAGTGACACGGACAGGGGGAAGGGGCAGTTCTTC. Translation gives CAASDTDRGKGQFF. The chain has TRBV24-1 and TRBJ2-1, with 10 bases fitting TRBD1. In germline, CDR1 is KGHDR, CDR2 SFDVKD. CDR3 size: 14 residues.

This chain joins TRBV5-1 and TRBJ2-3, with D perhaps matching TRBD2 (5 bases). Germline CDR1 reads SGHRS; CDR2 reads YFSETQ. Trimming cost V 0 bases and J 6 bases, with 11 bases left between them. This CDR3 is 14 amino acids long. The CDR3 coding sequence is TGCGCCAGCAGCTTGGCCCGGGATTTCGATACGCAGTATTTT. It encodes CASSLARDFDTQYF.

This clonotype appeared many times. This chain connects TRBV28 to TRBJ2-7; TRBD1 aligns across 8 bases. Germline trimming cut 2 bases from V and 0 bases from J; bases unmatched to any gene: 3. The CDR3 spans 15 residues. Germline lookup yields CDR1 MDHEN and CDR2 SYDVKM. This chain's CDR3 is CASSLVGTGSYEQYF. In DNA, the CDR3 is TGTGCCAGCAGTTTAGTAGGGACAGGCTCCTACGAGCAGTACTTC.

This clonotype was seen at least ten times. J is TRBJ2-5 and V is TRBV7-2; D gene unclear. V shed 6 bases and J shed 6 bases, with 8 bases lying between them. Germline CDR1 and CDR2: SGHTA and FQGNSA. This CDR3 has 11 amino acids. CDR3 protein: CASSFEKTQYF. CDR3 nucleotide sequence: TGTGCCAGCAGTTTCGAGAAGACCCAGTACTTC.

V is TRBV2 and J is TRBJ2-7, with 9 nucleotides matching TRBD1. Germline V gene lookup returns CDR1 SNHLY and CDR2 FYNNEI. The J segment lost 4 bases and the V segment lost 10 bases, leaving 11 bases of the junction unmatched. The CDR3 totals 14 residues. CDR3 sequence reads: CAIRRGTGSYEQYF. CDR3 bases: TGTGCCATCAGGCGTGGGACAGGGAGTTACGAGCAGTACTTC. Using reference TRBV2 and TRBJ2-7 for the parts outside the CDR3, the full variable domain is EPEVTQTPSHQVTQMGQEVILRCVPISNHLYFYWYRQILGQKVEFLVSFYNNEISEKSEIFDDQFSVERPDGSNFTLKIRSTKLEDSAMYFCAIRRGTGSYEQYFGPGTRLTVT.

A single count supports this clonotype. This chain connects TRBV6-5 to TRBJ2-1; 8 nucleotides align to TRBD1. The J call could be wrong; TRBJ2-7 is a better fit for the DNA end. This CDR3 region has 15 residues. The germline V gene has CDR1 MNHEY and CDR2 SVGAGI. The CDR3 here is CASRTDRGPYNEQYF. The CDR3 nucleotides are TGTGCCAGCAGAACTGACAGGGGCCCCTACAATGAGCAGTACTTC.

This clonotype was picked up a small number of times. The rearrangement uses TRBV5-1 and TRBJ2-1; 11 positions match TRBD2. Per the germline V gene, CDR1 is SGHRS and CDR2 is YFSETQ. The CDR3 is 18 amino acids. V shed 3 bases and J 0 bases; nucleotides not matched to a gene: 8. The CDR3 DNA follows: TGCGCCAGCAGCTCAGGGAGACTAGCGGGGAGCTCCTACAATGAGCAGTTCTTC. This sequence encodes CASSSGRLAGSSYNEQFF. The variable domain in full, completed from reference TRBV5-1 and TRBJ2-1, reads KAGVTQTPRYLIKTRGQQVTLSCSPISGHRSVSWYQQTPGQGLQFLFEYFSETQRNKGNFPGRFSGRQFSNSRSEMNVSTLELGDSALYLCASSSGRLAGSSYNEQFFGPGTRLTVL.